Below, 9 T cell receptor beta chains from the same sample are listed, as sequenced in a study of blood T cell repertoires in COVID-19. Profiled with immunoSEQ multiplex PCR; TCRdb holds only in-frame clones, not every one. The sample lists roughly 220,000 clones; roughly 84% were seen once. The sequenced material came from peripheral blood. These receptors all stem from a woman aged 30 to 39 who had recovered from COVID-19.

V and J are TRBV7-9 and TRBJ1-3; a weak D match, TRBD1 (6 bases). The germline V gene encodes CDR1 SEHNR and CDR2 FQNEAQ (reference sequence). V lost 6 bases and J 0 bases, leaving 15 bases between the germline ends. The CDR3 is 16 residues long. CDR3 amino acids: CASRFGEGHSGNTIYF. For the CDR3, the DNA is TGTGCCAGCAGATTCGGAGAGGGACACTCTGGAAACACCATATATTTT.

The chain carries TRBV15 and TRBJ1-2; D is perhaps TRBD1 (5 bases). Per the germline V gene, CDR1 is LNHNV and CDR2 is YYDKDF (reference sequence). V dropped 2 bases and J dropped 0 bases, with 16 bases sitting between them. The CDR3 runs 17 residues. The CDR3 bases are TGTGCCACCAGCAGAAACCCTACAGGTGGGGCTAACTATGGCTACACCTTC. It codes for CATSRNPTGGANYGYTF.

V and J are TRBV5-1 and TRBJ2-1; 8 bases match TRBD1. The CDR3 is 15 residues long. Germline CDR1 and CDR2: SGHRS and YFSETQ. With V trimmed by 4 bases and J by 7 bases, 10 bases remained unmatched. CDR3 sequence reads: CASSIGQGGGNEQFF. The CDR3 DNA reads as TGCGCCAGCAGCATAGGACAGGGTGGGGGGAATGAGCAGTTCTTC.

This rearrangement joins TRBV29-1 to TRBJ2-1; 7 nucleotides agree with TRBD2. J lost 5 bases, V lost 2 bases, and 3 bases had no gene match. The CDR3 contains 13 residues. Per germline, CDR1 SQVTM and CDR2 ANQGSEA. The CDR3 spells CSVETSAHNEQFF. CDR3 bases: TGCAGCGTTGAAACTAGCGCGCACAATGAGCAGTTCTTC.

This rearrangement joins TRBV24-1 to TRBJ2-3; 16 bases align to TRBD2. In germline, CDR1 is KGHDR, CDR2 SFDVKD. V dropped 3 bases and J dropped 1; count of bases not matched to a gene: 6. This CDR3 comprises 19 residues. CDR3 sequence reads: CATSDPGLAGGPGTDTQYF. In DNA form, the CDR3 reads TGTGCCACCAGTGATCCGGGACTAGCGGGAGGGCCGGGCACAGATACGCAGTATTTT.

The V and J genes are TRBV10-3 and TRBJ1-2, with 7 positions matching TRBD1. CDR3 length equals 14 residues. The junction had 6 bases not matched to a gene; V was cut back by 3 bases and J by 5 bases. Germline V gives CDR1 ENHRY, CDR2 SYGVKD. In DNA, the CDR3 is TGTGCCATCAGTGATGAGGGGGCAGGGTATGGCTACACCTTC. Its translation: CAISDEGAGYGYTF.

The rearrangement uses TRBV5-1 and TRBJ1-1; 8 bases match TRBD1. Per germline, CDR1 SGHRS and CDR2 YFSETQ. V lost 5 bases, J lost 4 bases, and 7 bases stayed unmatched. This CDR3 has 14 residues. The DNA of the CDR3 is TGCGCCAGCAGACGGACAGGGACGGGCACTGAAGCTTTCTTT. Translated, it gives CASRRTGTGTEAFF.

The chain links TRBV5-1 to TRBJ2-1; 12 nucleotides align to TRBD2. The CDR3 extends over 16 amino acids. From germline, CDR1 is SGHRS and CDR2 YFSETQ. V shed 4 bases and J 7 bases; nucleotides not matched to a gene: 9. The CDR3 coding sequence is TGCGCCAGCAGCCCCTTGACTAGCGGGAGTGGAAATGAGCAGTTCTTC. Its translation: CASSPLTSGSGNEQFF. The full variable domain, in which reference TRBV5-1 and TRBJ2-1 provide the parts outside the CDR3, is KAGVTQTPRYLIKTRGQQVTLSCSPISGHRSVSWYQQTPGQGLQFLFEYFSETQRNKGNFPGRFSGRQFSNSRSEMNVSTLELGDSALYLCASSPLTSGSGNEQFFGPGTRLTVL.

The rearrangement joins TRBV27 to TRBJ2-3, with 12 positions matching TRBD2. V gave up 0 bases and J gave up 3 bases; unmatched junction bases: 10. The CDR3 is 19 amino acids. The germline V gene encodes CDR1 MNHEY and CDR2 SMNVEV (reference sequence). The CDR3 is CASSLSIVASGRATDTQYF. The CDR3 DNA sequence: TGTGCCAGCAGTTTATCGATCGTAGCTAGCGGGAGGGCAACAGATACGCAGTATTTT.